This TCR beta chain was identified in a study of shared clonotypes between healthy human individuals. Study background: Donors, aged 18 to 49, were a couple of women and a few men.

As regards this clone: What it binds is not known.

Findings and caveats of the study: Clonotype sharing among donors was thought likely to change with sequencing depth. Clonotypes that were shared across a few donors made up around 5% of naive CD4 clonotypes.

Per the germline V gene, CDR1 is MGHRA and CDR2 is YSYEKL. V lost 0 bases and J 2 bases, leaving 9 bases between the germline ends. The CDR3 length is 15 residues. A deep-level run was used for the assay. The data were produced by immunoSEQ multiplex PCR, yet TCRdb's version contains in-frame clones alone and is incomplete. Of some 2.1 million clones in the sample, approximately 95% are singletons; the top ten hold 0.1% to 0.15%. The rearrangement links TRBV4-1 to TRBJ2-3; D is uncertain. Sequenced input: naive CD4+ T cells sorted from blood. Subset given: CD45RA+ positively selected. This TCR was recovered from a man younger than 30 in good health. The CDR3: CASSQELQVTDTQYF. DNA of the CDR3: TGCGCCAGCAGCCAAGAGCTCCAGGTCACAGATACGCAGTATTTT.